These 29 T cell receptor beta chains came from one sample sequenced in a study of cytomegalovirus exposure and HLA in healthy donors. The PCR had 60 Vbeta and 13 Jbeta primers. Produced via immunoSEQ multiplex PCR; TCRdb's table is partial and in-frame only. This table holds 100,000 to 150,000 clones, 80% to 90% found once. The specimen sequenced was PBMCs. These TCRs come from a man aged 50 to 59 in good health and CMV-seronegative.

The chain has TRBV7-9 and TRBJ1-6, with D hard to call. The CDR3 length is 14 residues. The germline V gene has CDR1 SEHNR and CDR2 FQNEAQ (reference sequence). The ends were cut back, 3 bases at V and 7 bases at J, with 10 bases in the middle. The CDR3 bases are TGTGCCAGCAGCTTGATAGGGAGCAATTCACCCCTCCACTTT. This codes for CASSLIGSNSPLHF.

The chain combines TRBV12-5 with TRBJ1-5; D unresolved. The V end lost 3 bases, the J end lost 0 bases, and 6 bases lay between the germline ends. The germline V gene has CDR1 LGHNT and CDR2 FRNRAP. The CDR3 sequence is 14 residues long. Here the CDR3 DNA reads TGTGCTAGTGGTTTCGGTCATAGCAATCAGCCCCAGCATTTT. It encodes CASGFGHSNQPQHF. The entire variable domain, with the rest obtained from reference TRBV12-5 and TRBJ1-5, is as follows: DARVTQTPRHKVTEMGQEVTMRCQPILGHNTVFWYRQTMMQGLELLAYFRNRAPLDDSGMPKDRFSAEMPDATLATLKIQPSEPRDSAVYFCASGFGHSNQPQHFGDGTRLSIL.

This rearrangement joins TRBV5-1 to TRBJ2-2, with 7 bases aligning to TRBD2. The CDR3 is made up of 16 amino acids. Germline V gene lookup returns CDR1 SGHRS and CDR2 YFSETQ. The V gene end was trimmed by 4 bases and the J gene end by 3 bases; junction bases not matched to a gene: 9. The CDR3 region is CASSPRGGTDTGELFF. The CDR3 coding sequence is TGCGCCAGCAGCCCCCGGGGAGGGACGGACACCGGGGAGCTGTTTTTT. Filled out from reference TRBV5-1 and TRBJ2-2, the complete variable domain reads KAGVTQTPRYLIKTRGQQVTLSCSPISGHRSVSWYQQTPGQGLQFLFEYFSETQRNKGNFPGRFSGRQFSNSRSEMNVSTLELGDSALYLCASSPRGGTDTGELFFGEGSRLTVL.

V and J are TRBV9 and TRBJ2-2; possible D gene TRBD2, 6 bases. Trimming removed 0 bases from V and 0 bases from J, with 12 bases in between. CDR1 and CDR2 from the germline V gene are SGDLS and YYNGEE. CDR3 length: 17 amino acids. The DNA of the CDR3 is TGTGCCAGCAGCGTAGGGAGAATAGCGGCGAACACCGGGGAGCTGTTTTTT. It translates to CASSVGRIAANTGELFF. The full variable domain, in which reference TRBV9 and TRBJ2-2 provide the parts outside the CDR3, is DSGVTQTPKHLITATGQRVTLRCSPRSGDLSVYWYQQSLDQGLQFLIQYYNGEERAKGNILERFSAQQFPDLHSELNLSSLELGDSALYFCASSVGRIAANTGELFFGEGSRLTVL.

A single count supports this clone. This sequence joins TRBV7-2 and TRBJ1-3; 9 bases match TRBD1. The length of the CDR3 is 16 residues. Trimming took 4 bases from V and 4 from J; bases not matched to a gene: 8. Germline V gives CDR1 SGHTA, CDR2 FQGNSA. CDR3 coding DNA: TGTGCCAGCAGCTCAATAACAGGGGGCGTGGGAAACACCATATATTTT. It is translated as CASSSITGGVGNTIYF.

The chain combines TRBV21-1 with TRBJ2-4; the table's D call, TRBD2, was not checked against the DNA. TRBV21-1 is termed a pseudogene. CDR3 size: 12 residues. The CDR3 DNA is TGTGCCAGCAGCGGAGTGGAGAACATTCAGTACTTC. Translating it yields CASSGVENIQYF.

The chain links TRBV14 to TRBJ2-1; D gene ambiguous. The V and J ends lost 4 bases and 0 bases respectively, with 7 bases between them. The germline CDR1 and CDR2 sequences are SGHDN and FVKESK. The CDR3 spans 14 residues. The CDR3 spells CASSPRLSYNEQFF. CDR3 nucleotides: TGTGCCAGCAGCCCGAGGCTCTCCTACAATGAGCAGTTCTTC.

The J gene is TRBJ1-1, the V gene TRBV19, with 7 bases aligning to TRBD1. Germline V gives CDR1 LNHDA, CDR2 SQIVND (reference sequence). The V and J ends lost 3 bases and 8 bases, in that order; junction bases with no gene match: 6. The CDR3 is made up of 13 amino acids. CDR3 loop: CASSIFGQDEAFF. In DNA, the CDR3 is TGTGCCAGTAGTATTTTCGGACAGGACGAAGCTTTCTTT.

This chain links TRBV6-5 with TRBJ1-5; no clear D. CDR1 and CDR2 from the germline V gene are MNHEY and SVGAGI. This CDR3 is built from 15 residues. V gave up 4 bases and J gave up 1 base, with 11 bases separating them. CDR3 DNA: TGTGCCAGCAGTTTCAGCAGGCAAAGCAATCAGCCCCAGCATTTT. Translation gives CASSFSRQSNQPQHF.

V and J are TRBV15 and TRBJ2-1; D is perhaps TRBD2 (5 bases). CDR3 length equals 14 residues. V was cut by 5 bases and J by 4 bases, with 12 bases left in between. CDR1 is LNHNV and CDR2 is YYDKDF in the germline V gene (reference sequence). CDR3 bases: TGTGCCACCAGCCGAACGGGGAATTACAATGAGCAGTTCTTC. Its protein product is CATSRTGNYNEQFF.

The chain has TRBV5-1 and TRBJ1-1; D ambiguous. This CDR3 is 15 amino acids long. Trimming removed 4 bases at V and 2 bases at J, with 15 bases between. The germline V gene encodes CDR1 SGHRS and CDR2 YFSETQ. CDR3 in amino acids: CASSLHPSGNTEAFF. Written as DNA, the CDR3 is TGCGCCAGCAGCCTTCACCCTAGTGGAAACACTGAAGCTTTCTTT.

The chain recombines TRBV5-1 with TRBJ1-4; tentative D call: TRBD1 (6 bases). The CDR3 contains 14 residues. Between the trimmed V and J ends, which lost 1 base and 5 bases, there was a span of 9 bases. CDR1 and CDR2 from the germline V gene are SGHRS and YFSETQ. CDR3 amino acids: CASSLQQGNEKLFF. Written as DNA, the CDR3 is TGCGCCAGCAGCTTGCAGCAGGGGAATGAAAAACTGTTTTTT.

V usage is TRBV5-1 and J usage is TRBJ2-5; a possible D gene is TRBD1 (6 bases). The DNA end is a closer match to TRBJ2-7, so the J assignment may be wrong. Looked up from germline, CDR1 is SGHRS and CDR2 is YFSETQ. CDR3 size: 13 residues. The CDR3 nucleotides read TGCGCCAGCAGCTTGTTGGACAGCTACGAGCAGTACTTC. Its protein product is CASSLLDSYEQYF.

The chain employs TRBV5-1 and TRBJ1-2; D gene ambiguous. V lost 0 bases to trimming and J lost 6 bases, with 15 bases between them. Germline CDR1 and CDR2: SGHRS and YFSETQ. The CDR3 has 15 residues. The CDR3 sequence is CASSLEAGVIHGYTF. DNA of the CDR3: TGCGCCAGCAGCTTGGAGGCGGGCGTAATCCATGGCTACACCTTC.

In this sample, this clone turned up a few times. The CDR3 DNA is TGTGCCAGCAGCCCCGATAGAGGGACCGGGGAGCTGTTTTTT. Its translation: CASSPDRGTGELFF. The rearrangement joins TRBV7-3 to TRBJ2-2; D might be TRBD2 (5 bases). The CDR3 is 14 amino acids. Per the germline V gene, CDR1 is SGHTA and CDR2 is FQGTGA. Between the trimmed V and J ends, which lost 5 bases and 5 bases, there was a span of 12 bases.

The chain uses TRBV29-1 and TRBJ1-2; D gene unclear. Germline V gene data show CDR1 as SQVTM and CDR2 as ANQGSEA. The V end was cut by 1 base, the J end by 4 bases, with 10 bases between. This CDR3 has 13 residues. The chain's CDR3 is CSVEGRLTYGYTF. Here the CDR3 DNA reads TGCAGCGTTGAAGGGAGGCTCACCTATGGCTACACCTTC.

The chain joins TRBV2 to TRBJ2-7, with TRBD2 matching 8 bases. Germline V lookup: CDR1 SNHLY, CDR2 FYNNEI. CDR3 size: 14 residues. J lost 3 bases, V lost 5 bases, and 6 bases had no gene match. The CDR3 protein is CASSSGGPIYEQYF. CDR3 DNA: TGTGCCAGCAGTAGCGGGGGACCCATCTACGAGCAGTACTTC.

The J gene is TRBJ1-2, the V gene TRBV5-1; 9 nucleotides line up with TRBD1. V lost 4 bases, J lost 0 bases, and 7 bases stayed unmatched. The CDR3 covers 16 residues. Germline V gene lookup returns CDR1 SGHRS and CDR2 YFSETQ. The CDR3 protein is CASSGGTGSTNYGYTF. The CDR3 DNA reads TGCGCCAGCAGCGGCGGGACAGGGTCGACTAACTATGGCTACACCTTC.

The chain carries TRBV2 and TRBJ1-1; D gene ambiguous. The V gene's germline CDR1 is SNHLY and CDR2 FYNNEI. The CDR3 totals 11 residues. The V gene lost 9 bases and the J gene lost 7 bases, with 12 bases spanning the gap. The CDR3 DNA sequence: TGTGCCAGAGGCCCTAGGATTGAAGCTTTCTTT. Protein sequence: CARGPRIEAFF.

This clone was detected only once. The V and J genes are TRBV7-2 and TRBJ1-4, with TRBD1 matching over 11 bases. The CDR3 runs 14 residues. V was clipped by 10 bases and J by 7 bases; unmatched bases: 8. The germline V gene encodes CDR1 SGHTA and CDR2 FQGNSA. The CDR3 DNA follows: TGTGCCATCGGACAGGGGGCGAGTGGTGAAAAACTGTTTTTT. Its protein is CAIGQGASGEKLFF.

The chain is built from TRBV30 and TRBJ1-4, with D possibly being TRBD1 (5 bases). In germline, CDR1 is GTSNPN, CDR2 SVGIG (reference sequence). The V gene lost 0 bases and the J gene lost 13 bases, with 9 bases spanning the gap. The CDR3 spans 11 residues. The CDR3 coding sequence is TGTGCCTGGAGTGTACTGGGGGGACTGTTTTTT. Residues: CAWSVLGGLFF. Full variable domain (rest looked up from reference TRBV30 and TRBJ1-4): SQTIHQWPATLVQPVGSPLSLECTVEGTSNPNLYWYRQAAGRGLQLLFYSVGIGQISSEVPQNLSASRPQDRQFILSSKKLLLSDSGFYLCAWSVLGGLFFGSGTQLSVL.

This rearrangement joins TRBV30 to TRBJ2-3, with 10 bases fitting TRBD2. This CDR3 region has 15 residues. Trimming cost V 5 bases and J 2 bases; bases outside gene matches: 7. CDR1 and CDR2 (germline): GTSNPN, SVGIG (reference sequence). As DNA, the CDR3 is TGTGCCTGGTGCCTAGCGGGAGCCTTCACAGATACGCAGTATTTT. Translated: CAWCLAGAFTDTQYF. Looking up the rest from reference TRBV30 and TRBJ2-3 gives the full variable domain: SQTIHQWPATLVQPVGSPLSLECTVEGTSNPNLYWYRQAAGRGLQLLFYSVGIGQISSEVPQNLSASRPQDRQFILSSKKLLLSDSGFYLCAWCLAGAFTDTQYFGPGTRLTVL.

CDR3 protein: CASSALGGTVETQYF. CDR3 DNA: TGTGCCAGCTCAGCGTTAGGGGGCACGGTCGAGACCCAGTACTTC. The V gene is TRBV18, the J gene TRBJ2-5; 7 bases map to TRBD1. This CDR3 comprises 15 residues. CDR1 KGHSH and CDR2 LQKENI come from the germline V gene. Losses at the gene ends were 5 bases for V and 5 bases for J; bases not matched to a gene: 11.

This clone was recorded only once. This chain links TRBV21-1 with TRBJ1-1; the listed D gene, TRBD1, was not tested against the DNA. TRBV21-1 is a documented pseudogene. The CDR3 is made up of 15 amino acids. The CDR3 is CASSKWDRADTEAFF. For the CDR3, the DNA is TGTGCCAGCAGCAAATGGGACAGGGCGGACACTGAAGCTTTCTTT.

V is TRBV5-4 and J is TRBJ2-1; D is unresolved. Germline CDR1 reads SGHNT; CDR2 reads YYREEE (reference sequence). The CDR3 loop spans 15 amino acids. Deletions cut 2 bases from V and 8 bases from J, with 17 bases between. CDR3 in amino acids: CASSLPAAQFDEQFF. The CDR3 DNA follows: TGTGCCAGCAGCTTACCAGCAGCGCAATTCGATGAGCAGTTCTTC.

This clone showed up just once. The chain employs TRBV5-1 and TRBJ2-3; no definite D call. The CDR3 runs to 16 residues. The germline gives CDR1 SGHRS, CDR2 YFSETQ. The V gene lost 1 base and the J gene lost 1 base, with 13 bases spanning the gap. This chain's CDR3 is CASSLYGGRGTDTQYF. DNA of the CDR3: TGCGCCAGCAGCTTGTATGGCGGCAGAGGCACAGATACGCAGTATTTT.

The sample holds one count of this clone. The chain couples TRBV13 to TRBJ2-7; 9 bases are shared with TRBD2. V lost 0 bases and J lost 4; bases outside the gene matches: 4. Germline V gene lookup returns CDR1 PRHDT and CDR2 FYEKMQ (reference sequence). The CDR3 loop spans 15 amino acids. The CDR3 spells CASSLGLAGEYEQYF. DNA for the CDR3: TGTGCCAGCAGCTTAGGGTTAGCGGGGGAATACGAGCAGTACTTC.

The chain employs TRBV9 and TRBJ2-3; the match to TRBD2 covers 8 bases. Germline loops: CDR1 SGDLS, CDR2 YYNGEE. This CDR3 comprises 13 residues. Trimming cost V 7 bases and J 3 bases; bases outside gene matches: 4. CDR3 sequence: CASARGGTDTQYF. For the CDR3, the DNA is TGTGCCAGCGCCCGGGGGGGGACAGATACGCAGTATTTT.

The chain employs TRBV5-4 and TRBJ2-5, with 10 bases fitting TRBD1. The DNA end is a closer match to TRBJ2-7, so the J assignment may be wrong. The length of the CDR3 is 15 residues. Germline CDR1 and CDR2: SGHNT and YYREEE (reference sequence). CDR3 nucleotides: TGTGCCAGCAGCTTGAAAGAGACAGGGGGCTTCGAGCAGTACTTC. Its translation: CASSLKETGGFEQYF.